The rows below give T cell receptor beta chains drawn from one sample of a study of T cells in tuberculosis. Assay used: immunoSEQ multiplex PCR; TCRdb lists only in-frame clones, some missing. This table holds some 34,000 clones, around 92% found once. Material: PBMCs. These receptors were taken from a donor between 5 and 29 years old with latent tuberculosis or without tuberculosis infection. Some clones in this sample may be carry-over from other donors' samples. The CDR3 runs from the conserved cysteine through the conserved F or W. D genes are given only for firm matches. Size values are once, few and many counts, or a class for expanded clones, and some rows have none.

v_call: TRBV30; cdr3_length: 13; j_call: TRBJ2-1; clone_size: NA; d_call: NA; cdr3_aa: CAWRGSLTLGKFF; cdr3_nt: TGTGCCTGGAGGGGGAGTCTCACTTTGGGGAAGTTCTTC
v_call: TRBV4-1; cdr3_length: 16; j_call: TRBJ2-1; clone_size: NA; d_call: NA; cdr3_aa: CASSQDSLTVYNEQFF; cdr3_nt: TGCGCCAGCAGCCAAGATTCCCTGACTGTCTACAATGAGCAGTTCTTC
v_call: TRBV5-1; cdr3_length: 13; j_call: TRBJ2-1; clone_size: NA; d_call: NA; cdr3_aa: CASSYFTGNEQFF; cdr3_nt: TGCGCCAGCAGCTACTTCACCGGCAATGAGCAGTTCTTC
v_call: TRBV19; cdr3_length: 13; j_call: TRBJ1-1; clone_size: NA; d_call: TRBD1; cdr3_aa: CASSVQGYTEAFF; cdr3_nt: TGTGCCAGTAGTGTACAGGGGTACACTGAAGCTTTCTTT
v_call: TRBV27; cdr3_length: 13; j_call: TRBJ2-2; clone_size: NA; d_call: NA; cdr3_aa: CASSLRWSGELFF; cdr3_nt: TGTGCCAGCAGTCTACGGTGGTCCGGGGAGCTGTTTTTT
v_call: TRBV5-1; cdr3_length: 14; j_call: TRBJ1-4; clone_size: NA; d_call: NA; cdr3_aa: CASSLLSGGEKLFF; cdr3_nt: TGCGCCAGCAGTCTGCTGTCCGGGGGTGAAAAACTGTTTTTT
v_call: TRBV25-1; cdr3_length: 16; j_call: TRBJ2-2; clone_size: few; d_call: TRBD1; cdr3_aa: CASSPRTGGVSGELFF; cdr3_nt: TGTGCCAGCAGTCCAAGGACAGGGGGTGTGTCCGGGGAGCTGTTTTTT
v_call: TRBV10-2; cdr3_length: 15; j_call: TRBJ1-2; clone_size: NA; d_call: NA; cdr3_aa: CASRRAGSLGYGYTF; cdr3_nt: TGCGCCAGCAGACGCGCCGGGAGTTTGGGCTATGGCTACACCTTC
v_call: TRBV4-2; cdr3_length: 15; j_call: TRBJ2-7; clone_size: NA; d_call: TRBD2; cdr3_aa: CASSQEGTSGYEQYF; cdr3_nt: TGTGCCAGCAGCCAAGAAGGGACTAGCGGCTACGAGCAGTACTTC
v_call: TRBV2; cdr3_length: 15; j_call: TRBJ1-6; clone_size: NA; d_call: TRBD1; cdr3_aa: CASSEGQGGDSPLHF; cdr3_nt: TGTGCCAGCAGTGAGGGACAGGGTGGGGATTCACCCCTCCACTTT
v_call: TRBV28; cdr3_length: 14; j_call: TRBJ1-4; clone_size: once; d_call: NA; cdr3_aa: CASSPPGHGEKLFF; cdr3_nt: TGTGCCAGCAGTCCCCCCGGACACGGGGAAAAACTGTTTTTT
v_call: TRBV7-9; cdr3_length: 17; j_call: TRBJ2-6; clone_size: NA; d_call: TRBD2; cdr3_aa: CASSLGAGGAGANVLTF; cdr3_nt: TGTGCCAGCAGCTTAGGGGCGGGGGGCGCTGGGGCCAACGTCCTGACTTTC
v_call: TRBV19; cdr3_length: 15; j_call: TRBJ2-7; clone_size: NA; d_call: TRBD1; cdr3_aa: CASSDRERISYEQYF; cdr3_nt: TGTGCCAGTAGCGACAGGGAAAGAATCTCCTACGAGCAGTACTTC
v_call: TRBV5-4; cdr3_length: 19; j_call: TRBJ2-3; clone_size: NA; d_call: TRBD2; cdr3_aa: CASSYGTGLAGGSTDTQYF; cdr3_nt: TGTGCCAGCAGCTATGGTACGGGACTAGCGGGAGGGAGCACAGATACGCAGTATTTT
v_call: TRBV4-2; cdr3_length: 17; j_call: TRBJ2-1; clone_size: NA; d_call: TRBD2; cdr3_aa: CASSQVIAGTFGNEQFF; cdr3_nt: TGTGCCAGCAGCCAAGTGATAGCGGGAACTTTCGGCAATGAGCAGTTCTTC
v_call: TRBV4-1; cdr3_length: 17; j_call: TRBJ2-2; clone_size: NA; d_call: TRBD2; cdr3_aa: CASRALPGLASTGELFF; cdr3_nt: TGCGCCAGCCGAGCTTTACCGGGACTAGCGAGCACCGGGGAGCTGTTTTTT
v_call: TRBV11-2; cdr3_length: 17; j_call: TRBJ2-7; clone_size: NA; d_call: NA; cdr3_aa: CASTLGVFAGSTYEQYF; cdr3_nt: TGTGCCAGCACGCTTGGTGTGTTTGCGGGCAGCACCTACGAGCAGTACTTC
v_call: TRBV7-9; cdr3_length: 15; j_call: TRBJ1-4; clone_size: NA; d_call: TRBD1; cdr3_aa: CASSYRQGVNEKLFF; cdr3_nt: TGTGCCAGCAGCTACCGACAGGGAGTTAATGAAAAACTGTTTTTT
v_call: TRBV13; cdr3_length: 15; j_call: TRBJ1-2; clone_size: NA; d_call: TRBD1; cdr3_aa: CASSVGQNFNYGYTF; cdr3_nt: TGTGCCAGCAGCGTGGGACAGAACTTTAACTATGGCTACACCTTC
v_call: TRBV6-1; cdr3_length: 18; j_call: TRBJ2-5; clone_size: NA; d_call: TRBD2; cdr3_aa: CASSEAIAGAAVGETQYF; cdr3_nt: TGTGCCAGCAGTGAGGCTATAGCGGGGGCCGCGGTCGGAGAGACCCAGTACTTC
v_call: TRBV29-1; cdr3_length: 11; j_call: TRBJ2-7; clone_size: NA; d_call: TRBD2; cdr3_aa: CSVRGGIEQYF; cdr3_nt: TGCAGCGTTCGGGGGGGGATCGAGCAGTACTTC
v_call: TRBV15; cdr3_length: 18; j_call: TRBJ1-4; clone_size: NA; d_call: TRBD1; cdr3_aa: CATSRGRGTGGNFEKLFF; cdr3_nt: TGTGCCACCAGCAGAGGGCGAGGGACAGGGGGGAATTTTGAAAAACTGTTTTTT